This TCR beta chain was profiled in a study of cytomegalovirus exposure and HLA in healthy donors. Study-wide points: HLA alleles showed associations with around 15,000 TCR beta sequences in a later analysis, at a 0.05 false discovery rate. Three chains linked to CMV were shown in vitro to be specific for CMV antigens. Per published reports, the classifier diagnosed cytomegalovirus status with high specificity and sensitivity.

The primer mix had 60 Vbeta and 13 Jbeta primers. Per the original methods: Unique TCR beta chains totaled some 78 million in a later count, with approximately 11 million of them shared. Libraries were prepared by immunoSEQ multiplex PCR; TCRdb keeps only in-frame clonotypes and omits some of them. The DNA gave D and trimming, while V, J and clone size come from that table. Altogether about 63,000 clones are present, 70% to 85% being singletons, with the ten largest covering about 2.8%. On this clone: Its antigen remains unknown.

In germline, CDR1 is SGHNT, CDR2 YYREEE (reference sequence). V lost 4 bases to trimming and J lost 0 bases; unmatched junction nucleotides: 5. This CDR3 is built from 16 residues. The TCR was taken from a woman in her 30s in good health and CMV-seronegative. The sequenced material came from PBMCs. The V gene is TRBV5-4, the J gene TRBJ1-3; 9 bases map to TRBD1. In nucleotides, the CDR3 is TGTGCCAGCAGCCCTGGGGACAGGGCCTCTGGAAACACCATATATTTT. It encodes CASSPGDRASGNTIYF.